One sample yielded the 11 T cell receptor beta chains listed below, sequenced in a study of prognosis after radiotherapy for stage I lung cancer (dated by TCRdb to the early 2020s). Data came from an Illumina HiSeq 3000. Two rounds of multiplex PCR were performed to amplify the TCR beta CDR3 region from genomic DNA. The first PCR round used primers specific to each TRBV and TRBJ gene, and the primer sequences were filed in Chinese patent CN105087789A. Through fastp at Q25 and MiXCR, TCRdb rebuilt clones from the public reads, retaining in-frame beta chains. When rows share a CDR3 protein, they turn into one entry using the most common DNA and genes. The sample records around 30,000 distinct CDR3 sequences, around 35% of which are singletons. The ten largest make up 16% of the sample. The starting material was PBMCs, obtained before or after stereotactic body radiation therapy (not recorded which). Source of these receptors: a donor of 50 years or more with non-small cell lung cancer.

The chain joins TRBV6-2 or TRBV6-3 to TRBJ2-7, with D possibly being TRBD1 (5 bases). Trimming pared 6 bases from V and 5 bases from J, leaving 20 bases between. The CDR3 length is 15 residues. The germline CDR1 and CDR2 sequences are MNHEY and SVGEGT. CDR3 residues: CASSRSTGPCDEQYF. CDR3 nucleotide sequence: TGTGCCAGCAGCAGGTCAACAGGTCCGTGTGACGAGCAGTACTTC.

This clonotype was seen repeatedly, ten times or more. The CDR3 coding sequence is TGCAGTGCTGAGGGACAGGGGGCCTACGAGCAGTACTTC. This translates into CSAEGQGAYEQYF. The chain employs TRBV20-1 and TRBJ2-7; TRBD1 aligns across 11 bases. Germline trimming cut 5 bases from V and 2 bases from J; bases unmatched to any gene: 2. The V gene's germline CDR1 is DFQATT and CDR2 SNEGSKA (reference sequence). This CDR3 has 13 residues.

There are many counts of this clonotype. This chain uses TRBV15 with TRBJ2-1; D possibly corresponds to TRBD2 (6 bases). CDR3 length: 14 residues. CDR1 and CDR2 from the germline V gene are LNHNV and YYDKDF (reference sequence). V was clipped by 2 bases and J by 4 bases, with 9 bases between them. This chain's CDR3 is CATSRSGLYNEQFF. CDR3 DNA: TGTGCCACCAGCAGATCGGGACTTTACAATGAGCAGTTCTTC.

This chain uses TRBV5-1 with TRBJ1-4; no reliable D call. This CDR3 comprises 15 residues. CDR1 is SGHRS and CDR2 is YFSETQ in the germline V gene. Trimming took off 5 bases at V and 0 bases at J, with 11 bases between the two ends. CDR3 loop: CASRACTSTNEKLFF. The DNA for the CDR3 is TGCGCCAGCAGAGCCTGTACGTCAACTAATGAAAAACTGTTTTTT.

This clonotype was counted many times. The rearrangement links TRBV29-1 to TRBJ2-5; possibly TRBD2 for D (6 bases). CDR3 length: 13 amino acids. Per the germline V gene, CDR1 is SQVTM and CDR2 is ANQGSEA. Trimming removed 2 bases from V and 7 bases from J, with 14 bases in between. Written as DNA, the CDR3 is TGCAGCGTTGAACCCGCCCAGGAGGGGACCCAGTACTTC. Encoded protein: CSVEPAQEGTQYF. The entire variable domain, with the rest obtained from reference TRBV29-1 and TRBJ2-5, is as follows: SAVISQKPSRDICQRGTSLTIQCQVDSQVTMMFWYRQQPGQSLTLIATANQGSEATYESGFVIDKFPISRPNLTFSTLTVSNMSPEDSSIYLCSVEPAQEGTQYFGPGTRLLVL.

This clonotype was observed many times. This sequence joins TRBV11-3 and TRBJ2-1; TRBD1 matches 7 bases. Trimming removed 1 base from V and 2 bases from J; junction bases left unmatched: 8. The germline V gene has CDR1 SGHNT and CDR2 YENEEA. CDR3 length: 17 amino acids. CDR3 in DNA: TGTGCCAGCAGCTTAGGAGGGGGCCTTATAACCTACAATGAGCAGTTCTTC. Translation gives CASSLGGGLITYNEQFF.

The sample holds many counts of this clonotype. This chain links TRBV3-1 with TRBJ2-7, with a weak D call TRBD1 (5 bases). This CDR3 is 14 amino acids long. The germline V gene has CDR1 LGHDT and CDR2 YNNKEL (reference sequence). V was pared by 1 base and J by 6 bases, with 13 bases between. This CDR3 is CASSQGQGIGEQYF. The CDR3 DNA reads as TGTGCCAGCAGCCAAGGCCAGGGTATCGGCGAGCAGTACTTC.

This clonotype showed up many times. This sequence joins TRBV20-1 and TRBJ2-7; D not certain. The CDR3 is 12 residues long. V was shortened by 1 base and J by 2 bases, with 6 bases between the two germline ends. Germline CDR1 and CDR2: DFQATT and SNEGSKA (reference sequence). The CDR3 here is CSARGIAYEQYF. The DNA for the CDR3 is TGCAGTGCTAGAGGTATTGCCTACGAGCAGTACTTC.

This clonotype showed up many times. This chain joins TRBV28 and TRBJ1-4; TRBD1 agrees at 7 bases. Germline V gene sequence: CDR1 MDHEN, CDR2 SYDVKM. V shed 6 bases, J shed 1 base, and the junction held 8 bases outside the gene matches. The CDR3 covers 16 residues. CDR3 nucleotide sequence: TGTGCCAGCAGCCACCGGTGGGACAGAACTAATGAAAAACTGTTTTTT. It encodes CASSHRWDRTNEKLFF.

This clonotype was seen repeatedly, ten times or more. The CDR3 coding sequence is TGTGCCAGCAGTTACGTCCGGGACAGCCCAATCGGTGACTATGGCTACACCTTC. Its translation: CASSYVRDSPIGDYGYTF. This chain joins TRBV6-5 and TRBJ1-2, with TRBD1 identical over 7 bases. CDR3 length: 18 amino acids. Germline V gives CDR1 MNHEY, CDR2 SVGAGI. The J segment lost 3 bases and the V segment lost 2 bases, leaving 15 bases of the junction unmatched.

This clonotype appeared a few times. This rearrangement joins TRBV6-1 to TRBJ2-3; maybe TRBD1 (6 bases). Germline CDR1 is MNHNS and CDR2 is SASEGT. V was trimmed by 4 bases and J by 9 bases, leaving 11 bases between them. CDR3 length equals 12 residues. The CDR3 spells CASSVLQGTQYF. DNA for the CDR3: TGTGCCAGCAGTGTCCTTCAGGGGACGCAGTATTTT.